The table lists the clone carrying this T cell receptor beta chain with many counts. What it binds is not known. The CDR3 covers 16 residues. Trimming took off 7 bases at V and 0 bases at J, with 19 bases between the two ends. Germline V gene sequence: CDR1 MDHEN, CDR2 SYDVKM. TCRdb passed the reads through MiXCR, listing each CDR3 protein once. The sample consists of a few hundred thousand distinct CDR3 sequences, 9.5% of them appearing once. The data were obtained in a study of T cell repertoires in cytomegalovirus infection. On the study more broadly: Evidence of both CMV infection and a matching HLA type came from public TCR beta signatures.

Points from the study as a whole: In two of eight donors, the top clonotype was HLA-C-restricted CMV-specific.

Sequenced input: PBMCs. The TCR was taken from a human donor in good health (CMV status not recorded). Some clones in this sample may be carry-over from other donors' samples. This chain uses TRBV28 with TRBJ2-7, with a possible D match to TRBD2 (7 bases). CDR3 nucleotide sequence: TGTGCCAGCACCCCGCCTGGGGGCGGGAGCTCCTACGAGCAGTACTTC. Translating it yields CASTPPGGGSSYEQYF.